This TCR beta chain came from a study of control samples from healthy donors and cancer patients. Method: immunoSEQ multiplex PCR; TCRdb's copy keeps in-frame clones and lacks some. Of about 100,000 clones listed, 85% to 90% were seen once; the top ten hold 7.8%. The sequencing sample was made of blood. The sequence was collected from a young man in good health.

The CDR3 loop is CASSSEGLFGYGYTF. The CDR3 region has the DNA TGTGCCAGCAGCTCCGAGGGTCTTTTTGGCTATGGCTACACCTTC. The V and J genes are TRBV7-9 and TRBJ1-2; D is ambiguous. Germline loops: CDR1 SEHNR, CDR2 FQNEAQ (reference sequence). The CDR3 has 15 residues. Trimming took off 4 bases at V and 4 bases at J, with 16 bases between the two ends.